The 31 T cell receptor beta chains given below trace back to one sample, sequenced in a study of PD-1 blockade in classical Hodgkin lymphoma. Libraries were prepared by immunoSEQ multiplex PCR; TCRdb keeps only in-frame clonotypes and omits some of them. Among 30,000 or so clones, under 95% were seen once, and the ten largest hold around 2.5%. Time point denoted: newly diagnosed, previously untreated cHL patient sample. The sequencing input was peripheral blood mononuclear cells (PBMCs). The receptors were sampled from a human donor with classical Hodgkin lymphoma.

This clone is a singleton in its sample. The rearrangement uses TRBV14 and TRBJ2-3; TRBD1 or TRBD2 may be the D gene (5 bases each). This CDR3 spans 18 amino acids. Germline assignment: CDR1 SGHDN and CDR2 FVKESK. V lost 0 bases and J lost 2, with 18 bases in between. The chain's CDR3 is CASSQDRRGARYTDTQYF. In DNA, the CDR3 is TGTGCCAGCAGCCAAGATCGGCGAGGGGCCCGTTACACAGATACGCAGTATTTT.

The chain couples TRBV5-1 to TRBJ2-7, with 8 bases matching TRBD2. The germline V gene encodes CDR1 SGHRS and CDR2 YFSETQ. V lost 7 bases, J lost 4 bases, and 10 bases stayed unmatched. The CDR3 totals 14 residues. CDR3: CASAKGAGGYEQYF. The DNA for the CDR3 is TGCGCCAGCGCGAAAGGTGCGGGAGGTTACGAGCAGTACTTC. The variable domain in full, completed from reference TRBV5-1 and TRBJ2-7, reads KAGVTQTPRYLIKTRGQQVTLSCSPISGHRSVSWYQQTPGQGLQFLFEYFSETQRNKGNFPGRFSGRQFSNSRSEMNVSTLELGDSALYLCASAKGAGGYEQYFGPGTRLTVT.

The V and J genes are TRBV29-1 and TRBJ2-3; 9 bases are shared with TRBD2. V shed 7 bases and J 6 bases; nucleotides not matched to a gene: 14. The CDR3 has 15 residues. In germline, CDR1 is SQVTM, CDR2 ANQGSEA. The CDR3 nucleotides read TGCAGCGCCCCTAGGATAGCGGGAGCCCCCGATACGCAGTATTTT. Its translation is CSAPRIAGAPDTQYF.

This chain connects TRBV28 to TRBJ2-7; 7 bases agree with TRBD2. CDR1 and CDR2 (germline): MDHEN, SYDVKM. Trimming took 3 bases from V and 5 from J; bases not matched to a gene: 10. This CDR3 contains 15 residues. The CDR3 protein is CASSFGFAGEDEQYF. The DNA of the CDR3 is TGTGCCAGCAGTTTTGGGTTCGCGGGAGAAGACGAGCAGTACTTC. Combining the CDR3 with reference TRBV28 and TRBJ2-7 gives the whole variable domain DVKVTQSSRYLVKRTGEKVFLECVQDMDHENMFWYRQDPGLGLRLIYFSYDVKMKEKGDIPEGYSVSREKKERFSLILESASTNQTSMYLCASSFGFAGEDEQYFGPGTRLTVT.

The chain recombines TRBV27 with TRBJ2-3; TRBD2 aligns across 7 bases. CDR1 and CDR2 from the germline V gene are MNHEY and SMNVEV (reference sequence). The CDR3 spans 16 residues. Trimming removed 4 bases from V and 5 bases from J; junction bases left unmatched: 12. CDR3 coding DNA: TGTGCCAGCAGTTCCTACAGGTGGGAGGGCGTAGATACGCAGTATTTT. Encoded protein: CASSSYRWEGVDTQYF.

The chain links TRBV30 to TRBJ2-3, with 7 bases aligning to TRBD2. The ends lost 0 bases at V and 2 bases at J; junction bases unmatched: 11. The CDR3 is 17 amino acids. CDR1 is GTSNPN and CDR2 is SVGIG in the germline V gene (reference sequence). The CDR3 coding sequence is TGTGCCTGGAGTGTCCCGGGGCTAGCGGCCTCCACAGATACGCAGTATTTT. Translated, it gives CAWSVPGLAASTDTQYF.

This clone was detected once. The chain uses TRBV28 and TRBJ1-2; possible D gene TRBD1, 6 bases. This CDR3 region has 14 residues. CDR1 MDHEN and CDR2 SYDVKM come from the germline V gene. V dropped 6 bases and J dropped 4 bases, with 15 bases sitting between them. The CDR3 protein is CASRPTQGLYGYTF. The CDR3 bases are TGTGCCAGCAGACCGACTCAGGGGCTCTATGGCTACACCTTC.

This sequence joins TRBV9 and TRBJ1-1; the D gene is possibly TRBD1 (5 bases). CDR3 length: 15 residues. V was shortened by 4 bases and J by 6 bases, with 19 bases between the two germline ends. The germline gives CDR1 SGDLS, CDR2 YYNGEE. The CDR3 region is CASSIIPGRGAEAFF. In nucleotides, the CDR3 is TGTGCCAGCAGCATTATCCCCGGACGGGGGGCTGAAGCTTTCTTT.

CDR3 nucleotides: TGTGCCAGCAGCTTAGTAACAGGGGCGAACACCGGGGAGCTGTTTTTT. Translating gives CASSLVTGANTGELFF. The chain couples TRBV11-3 to TRBJ2-2, with TRBD1 matching over 7 bases. Germline CDR1 is SGHNT and CDR2 is YENEEA. V trimming: 1 base; J trimming: 0 bases; junction bases outside the gene matches: 2. The length of the CDR3 is 16 residues.

This clone was detected once. The chain joins TRBV15 to TRBJ2-2, with 7 positions matching TRBD1. CDR1 and CDR2 (germline): LNHNV, YYDKDF (reference sequence). Losses at the gene ends were 4 bases for V and 3 bases for J; bases not matched to a gene: 5. The CDR3 contains 15 residues. In DNA, the CDR3 is TGTGCCACCAGCAAACAGGGGACGGACACCGGGGAGCTGTTTTTT. Its translation is CATSKQGTDTGELFF.

The chain uses TRBV28 and TRBJ1-1; TRBD1 matches 10 bases. This CDR3 region has 16 residues. The germline gives CDR1 MDHEN, CDR2 SYDVKM. V was pared by 3 bases and J by 0 bases, with 4 bases of the junction left unmatched. The CDR3 DNA is TGTGCCAGCAGTTTCGGGACAGGGGCCATGAACACTGAAGCTTTCTTT. Protein product: CASSFGTGAMNTEAFF.

The chain recombines TRBV10-3 with TRBJ2-1; TRBD2 matches 8 bases. V trimming: 2 bases; J trimming: 5 bases; junction bases outside the gene matches: 14. Germline-derived CDR1 and CDR2 are ENHRY and SYGVKD. The CDR3 has 18 residues. The CDR3 sequence is CAISEPEDVSGENNEQFF. Here the CDR3 DNA reads TGTGCCATCAGTGAGCCCGAGGACGTTAGCGGGGAGAACAATGAGCAGTTCTTC.

The chain has TRBV4-3 and TRBJ2-7; 7 nucleotides agree with TRBD1. The CDR3 extends over 15 amino acids. V trimming: 1 base; J trimming: 5 bases; junction bases outside the gene matches: 8. Germline V CDR1 and CDR2: LGHNA, YSLEER. CDR3 region: CASSQAQGVRNEQYF. CDR3 sequence (DNA): TGCGCCAGCAGCCAAGCTCAGGGGGTGAGAAACGAGCAGTACTTC.

The J gene is TRBJ2-3, the V gene TRBV2; D is possibly TRBD2 (5 bases). The germline CDR1 and CDR2 sequences are SNHLY and FYNNEI. The V end was cut by 2 bases, the J end by 2 bases, with 8 bases between. The CDR3 spans 14 residues. The CDR3 is CASSELADTDTQYF. In DNA, the CDR3 is TGTGCCAGCAGTGAACTAGCAGACACAGATACGCAGTATTTT.

This sequence joins TRBV7-2 and TRBJ1-4, with no clear D. The CDR3 spans 15 residues. Germline values: CDR1 SGHTA, CDR2 FQGNSA. V shed 5 bases and J shed 0 bases, with 10 bases lying between them. CDR3 loop: CASSLHYATNEKLFF. Here the CDR3 DNA reads TGTGCCAGCAGCCTACATTATGCAACTAATGAAAAACTGTTTTTT. The complete variable domain, with remaining parts taken from reference TRBV7-2 and TRBJ1-4, reads GAGVSQSPSNKVTEKGKDVELRCDPISGHTALYWYRQSLGQGLEFLIYFQGNSAPDKSGLPSDRFSAERTGGSVSTLTIQRTQQEDSAVYLCASSLHYATNEKLFFGSGTQLSVL.

The rearrangement joins TRBV7-2 to TRBJ1-6; D is uncertain. Trimming took off 1 base at V and 0 bases at J, with 10 bases between the two ends. The length of the CDR3 is 17 residues. Germline CDR1 reads SGHTA; CDR2 reads FQGNSA. DNA for the CDR3: TGTGCCAGCAGCTTAGAAGTCTTTAGCTCCTATAATTCACCCCTCCACTTT. Translation gives CASSLEVFSSYNSPLHF. Full variable domain (rest looked up from reference TRBV7-2 and TRBJ1-6): GAGVSQSPSNKVTEKGKDVELRCDPISGHTALYWYRQSLGQGLEFLIYFQGNSAPDKSGLPSDRFSAERTGGSVSTLTIQRTQQEDSAVYLCASSLEVFSSYNSPLHFGNGTRLTVT.

The count of this clone is one. The V call is TRBV9, the J call TRBJ2-5; 12 bases align to TRBD2. This CDR3 is 17 amino acids long. Trimming took 4 bases from V and 2 from J; bases not matched to a gene: 9. CDR1 SGDLS and CDR2 YYNGEE come from the germline V gene. Here the CDR3 DNA reads TGTGCCAGCAGCCTAAGAGGCCTAGCGGGGGGGCAAGAGACCCAGTACTTC. Amino acid sequence: CASSLRGLAGGQETQYF.

The J gene is TRBJ2-7, the V gene TRBV27; D perhaps matches TRBD2 (5 bases). Trimming stripped 0 bases from V and 5 bases from J, with 14 bases between. Germline V gives CDR1 MNHEY, CDR2 SMNVEV (reference sequence). The CDR3 has 15 amino acids. In DNA, the CDR3 is TGTGCCAGCAGTTTATCCGGGTCCCTCGGGGACGAGCAGTACTTC. It encodes CASSLSGSLGDEQYF.

The chain combines TRBV19 with TRBJ2-2; the D gene is possibly TRBD1 (6 bases). Between the trimmed V and J ends, which lost 4 bases and 0 bases, there was a span of 6 bases. The CDR3 loop spans 14 amino acids. Germline V gene data show CDR1 as LNHDA and CDR2 as SQIVND (reference sequence). The CDR3 spells CASSRTANTGELFF. In DNA form, the CDR3 reads TGTGCCAGTAGTAGGACAGCGAACACCGGGGAGCTGTTTTTT.

The CDR3 region has the DNA TGTGCCAGCAGTTACCCGACAGTAATGGGTAATTCACCCCTCCACTTT. Translation gives CASSYPTVMGNSPLHF. The chain recombines TRBV6-5 with TRBJ1-6, with D maybe TRBD1 (5 bases). Germline values: CDR1 MNHEY, CDR2 SVGAGI. The CDR3 extends over 16 amino acids. The ends were cut back, 2 bases at V and 6 bases at J, with 14 bases in the middle.

The V call is TRBV10-3, the J call TRBJ2-7; D could derive from TRBD1 or TRBD2 (5 bases each). This CDR3 is built from 16 residues. V was cut by 6 bases and J by 4 bases, with 22 bases left in between. The germline V gene encodes CDR1 ENHRY and CDR2 SYGVKD. CDR3 coding DNA: TGTGCCATCAGCGTAGACGGACGGCTCGAGGGGTACGAGCAGTACTTC. It specifies CAISVDGRLEGYEQYF.

The V gene is TRBV6-6, the J gene TRBJ2-5; D might be TRBD1 or TRBD2, each matching 5 bases. V gave up 5 bases and J gave up 3 bases, with 13 bases separating them. Germline V gene lookup returns CDR1 MNHNY and CDR2 SVGAGI (reference sequence). The CDR3 extends over 14 amino acids. CDR3 in amino acids: CASSRHGTEETQYF. For the CDR3, the DNA is TGTGCCAGCAGTCGCCATGGGACCGAAGAGACCCAGTACTTC.

This chain connects TRBV6-5 to TRBJ1-1, with TRBD1 as a possible D gene (5 bases). Trimming took off 2 bases at V and 3 bases at J, with 10 bases between the two ends. The germline gives CDR1 MNHEY, CDR2 SVGAGI. CDR3 length: 14 residues. The CDR3 spells CASSYRQGYTEAFF. The CDR3 DNA reads as TGTGCCAGCAGTTACCGGCAGGGATACACTGAAGCTTTCTTT.

The V call is TRBV7-2, the J call TRBJ1-1; weak D call: TRBD1 (5 bases). CDR3 length equals 14 residues. V was cut by 5 bases and J by 3 bases, with 13 bases left in between. CDR1 is SGHTA, CDR2 FQGNSA, per germline. CDR3 DNA sequence: TGTGCCAGCAGCACGACAGCTCCGTACACTGAAGCTTTCTTT. It yields the protein CASSTTAPYTEAFF.

The chain carries TRBV4-1 and TRBJ1-2; maybe TRBD1 (5 bases). CDR3 length: 15 residues. The V end was cut by 0 bases, the J end by 0 bases, with 8 bases between. Per germline, CDR1 MGHRA and CDR2 YSYEKL. The CDR3 is CASSQEQVPNYGYTF. The CDR3 coding sequence is TGCGCCAGCAGCCAAGAACAGGTTCCTAACTATGGCTACACCTTC.

This clone was counted a single time. This chain links TRBV19 with TRBJ2-1, with D perhaps being TRBD1 or TRBD2 (5 bases each). Germline lookup yields CDR1 LNHDA and CDR2 SQIVND (reference sequence). The CDR3 length is 15 residues. Deletions cut 0 bases from V and 5 bases from J, with 11 bases between. In DNA form, the CDR3 reads TGTGCCAGTAGTATAGATCTGGGGGAAAACAATGAGCAGTTCTTC. It yields the protein CASSIDLGENNEQFF.

This clone was seen just once. This sequence joins TRBV21-1 and TRBJ2-7. TRBV21-1 is labeled a pseudogene. CDR3 length: 11 residues. The CDR3 bases are TGTGCCAGTCTCCGACCATACGAGCAGTACTTC. Translating gives CASLRPYEQYF.

The chain employs TRBV7-3 and TRBJ2-3; the D gene is possibly TRBD2 (5 bases). Between the trimmed V and J ends, which lost 1 base and 1 base, there was a span of 9 bases. CDR3 length: 15 residues. Germline lookup yields CDR1 SGHTA and CDR2 FQGTGA. CDR3 DNA sequence: TGTGCCAGCAGCTTAATCGGGGTTCGCACAGATACGCAGTATTTT. It codes for CASSLIGVRTDTQYF.

The rearrangement joins TRBV4-1 to TRBJ2-7, with 9 bases that match TRBD1. The CDR3 runs 16 residues. With V trimmed by 3 bases and J by 2 bases, 8 bases remained unmatched. Germline V lookup: CDR1 MGHRA, CDR2 YSYEKL. This CDR3 is CASSQGGTGSTYEQYF. DNA of the CDR3: TGCGCCAGCAGCCAGGGCGGGACAGGGTCTACCTACGAGCAGTACTTC.

The genes are TRBV5-4 and TRBJ2-1; 8 bases map to TRBD1. CDR1 SGHNT and CDR2 YYREEE come from the germline V gene (reference sequence). V gave up 0 bases and J gave up 9 bases; unmatched junction bases: 5. This CDR3 has 14 residues. The CDR3 sequence: CASSLARTGTEQFF. In DNA form, the CDR3 reads TGTGCCAGCAGCTTGGCGAGGACAGGGACTGAGCAGTTCTTC.

The J gene is TRBJ1-1, the V gene TRBV5-5; D possibly corresponds to TRBD1 (6 bases). This CDR3 has 14 amino acids. Germline V gene sequence: CDR1 SGHKS, CDR2 YYEKEE (reference sequence). V gave up 4 bases and J gave up 2 bases, with 12 bases separating them. The CDR3 DNA reads as TGTGCCAGCAGCACCCGGACAGCAAACACTGAAGCTTTCTTT. This codes for CASSTRTANTEAFF.